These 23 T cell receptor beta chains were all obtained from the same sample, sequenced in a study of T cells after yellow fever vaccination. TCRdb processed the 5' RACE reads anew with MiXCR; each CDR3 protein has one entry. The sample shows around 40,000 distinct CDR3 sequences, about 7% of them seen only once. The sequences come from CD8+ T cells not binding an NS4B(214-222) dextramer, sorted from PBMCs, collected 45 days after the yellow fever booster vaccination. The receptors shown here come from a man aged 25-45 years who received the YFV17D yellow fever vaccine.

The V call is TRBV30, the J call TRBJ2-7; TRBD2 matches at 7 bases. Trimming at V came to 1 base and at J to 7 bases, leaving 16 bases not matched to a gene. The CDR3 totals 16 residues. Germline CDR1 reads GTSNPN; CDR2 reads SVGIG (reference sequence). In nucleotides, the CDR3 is TGTGCCTGGAGTGGGGTTCCGCTAGCGGACCTACGGGAGCAGTACTTC. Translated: CAWSGVPLADLREQYF.

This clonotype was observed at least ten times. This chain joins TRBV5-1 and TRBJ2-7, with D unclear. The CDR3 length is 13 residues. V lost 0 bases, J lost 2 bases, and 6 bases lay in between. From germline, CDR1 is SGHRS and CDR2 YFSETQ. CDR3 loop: CASSLGKAYEQYF. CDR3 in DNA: TGCGCCAGCAGCTTGGGGAAAGCCTACGAGCAGTACTTC.

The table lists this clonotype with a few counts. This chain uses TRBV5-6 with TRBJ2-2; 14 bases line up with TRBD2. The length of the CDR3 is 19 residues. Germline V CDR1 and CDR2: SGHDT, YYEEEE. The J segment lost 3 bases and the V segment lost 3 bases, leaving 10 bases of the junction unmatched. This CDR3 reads CASSSPSTSGRAYTGELFF. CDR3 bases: TGTGCCAGCAGCTCCCCCTCGACTAGCGGGAGGGCCTACACCGGGGAGCTGTTTTTT.

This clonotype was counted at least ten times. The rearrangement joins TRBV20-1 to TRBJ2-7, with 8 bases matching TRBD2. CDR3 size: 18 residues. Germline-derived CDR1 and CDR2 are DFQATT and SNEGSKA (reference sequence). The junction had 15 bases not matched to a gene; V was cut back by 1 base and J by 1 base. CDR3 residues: CSARGFGGSGKRSYEQYF. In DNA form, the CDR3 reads TGCAGTGCTAGAGGGTTCGGAGGTAGCGGGAAAAGGTCCTACGAGCAGTACTTC.

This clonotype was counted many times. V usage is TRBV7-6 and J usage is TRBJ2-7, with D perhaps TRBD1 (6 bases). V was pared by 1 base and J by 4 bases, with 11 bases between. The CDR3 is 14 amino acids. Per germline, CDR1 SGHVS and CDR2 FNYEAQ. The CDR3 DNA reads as TGTGCCAGCAGCTTAGGATCAGGGGAGTACGAGCAGTACTTC. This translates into CASSLGSGEYEQYF.

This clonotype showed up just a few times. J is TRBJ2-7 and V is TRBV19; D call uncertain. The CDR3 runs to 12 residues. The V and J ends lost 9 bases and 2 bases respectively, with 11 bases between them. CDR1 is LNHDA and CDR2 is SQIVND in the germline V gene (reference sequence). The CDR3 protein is CASSGHPYEQYF. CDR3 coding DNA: TGTGCCAGCTCCGGCCATCCCTACGAGCAGTACTTC.

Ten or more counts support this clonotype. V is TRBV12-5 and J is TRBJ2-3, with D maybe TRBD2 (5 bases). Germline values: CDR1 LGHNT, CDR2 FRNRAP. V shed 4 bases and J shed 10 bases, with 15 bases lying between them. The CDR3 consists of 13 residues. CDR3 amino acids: CASGSETGLAQYF. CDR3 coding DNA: TGTGCTAGTGGTTCCGAAACCGGACTCGCGCAGTATTTT.

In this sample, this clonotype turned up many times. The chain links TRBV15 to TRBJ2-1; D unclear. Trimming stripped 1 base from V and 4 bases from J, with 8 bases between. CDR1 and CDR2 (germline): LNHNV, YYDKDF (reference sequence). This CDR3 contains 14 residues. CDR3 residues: CATSRATKYNEQFF. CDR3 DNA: TGTGCCACCAGCAGAGCTACAAAGTACAATGAGCAGTTCTTC.

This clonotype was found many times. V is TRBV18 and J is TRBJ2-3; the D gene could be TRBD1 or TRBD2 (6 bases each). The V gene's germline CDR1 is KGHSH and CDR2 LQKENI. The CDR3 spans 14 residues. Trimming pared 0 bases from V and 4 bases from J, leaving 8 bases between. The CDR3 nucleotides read TGTGCCAGCTCACCACCGGAGGGGGCAGATACGCAGTATTTT. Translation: CASSPPEGADTQYF.

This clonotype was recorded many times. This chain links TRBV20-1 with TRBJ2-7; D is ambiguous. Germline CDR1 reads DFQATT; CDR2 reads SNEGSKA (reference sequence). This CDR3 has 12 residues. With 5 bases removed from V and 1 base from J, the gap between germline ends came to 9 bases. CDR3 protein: CSALDGSYEQYF. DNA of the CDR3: TGCAGTGCTCTCGACGGGTCCTACGAGCAGTACTTC.

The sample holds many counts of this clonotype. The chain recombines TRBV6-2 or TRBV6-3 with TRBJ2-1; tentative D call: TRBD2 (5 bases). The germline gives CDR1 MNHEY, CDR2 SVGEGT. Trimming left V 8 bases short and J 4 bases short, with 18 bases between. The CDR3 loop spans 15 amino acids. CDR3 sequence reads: CASEGGSGLYNEQFF. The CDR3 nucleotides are TGTGCCAGCGAAGGTGGGAGTGGGTTATACAATGAGCAGTTCTTC.

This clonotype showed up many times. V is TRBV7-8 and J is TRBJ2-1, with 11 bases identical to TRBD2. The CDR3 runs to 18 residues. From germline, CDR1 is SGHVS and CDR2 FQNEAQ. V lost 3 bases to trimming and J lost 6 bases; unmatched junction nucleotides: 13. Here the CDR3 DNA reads TGTGCCAGCAGCTTCCTAGCGGGGGGTAGTAACCCCCCCAATGAGCAGTTCTTC. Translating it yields CASSFLAGGSNPPNEQFF.

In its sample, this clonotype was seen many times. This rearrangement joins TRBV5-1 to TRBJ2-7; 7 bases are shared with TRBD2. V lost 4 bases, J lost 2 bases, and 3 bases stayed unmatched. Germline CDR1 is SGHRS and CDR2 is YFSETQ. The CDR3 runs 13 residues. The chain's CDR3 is CASSMAGAYEQYF. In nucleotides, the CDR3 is TGCGCCAGCAGCATGGCGGGAGCCTACGAGCAGTACTTC.

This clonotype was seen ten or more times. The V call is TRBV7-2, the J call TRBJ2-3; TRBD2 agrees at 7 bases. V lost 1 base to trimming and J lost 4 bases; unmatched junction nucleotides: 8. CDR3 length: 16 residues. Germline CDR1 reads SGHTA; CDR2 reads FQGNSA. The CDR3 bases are TGTGCCAGCAGCTTAGTGGCGGGAGCATCCCCAGATACGCAGTATTTT. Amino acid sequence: CASSLVAGASPDTQYF.

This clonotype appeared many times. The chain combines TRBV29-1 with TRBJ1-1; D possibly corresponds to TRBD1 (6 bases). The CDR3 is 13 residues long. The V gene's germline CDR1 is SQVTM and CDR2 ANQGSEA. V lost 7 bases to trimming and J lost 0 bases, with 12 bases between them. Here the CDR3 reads CSATGTLNTEAFF. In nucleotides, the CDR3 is TGCAGCGCAACCGGGACATTGAACACTGAAGCTTTCTTT.

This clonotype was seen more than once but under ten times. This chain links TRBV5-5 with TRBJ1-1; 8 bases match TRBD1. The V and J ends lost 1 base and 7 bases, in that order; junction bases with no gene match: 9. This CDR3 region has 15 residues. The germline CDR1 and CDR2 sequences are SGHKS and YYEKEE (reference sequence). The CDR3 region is CASSLYRGEGIEAFF. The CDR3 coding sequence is TGTGCCAGCAGCTTGTACAGGGGGGAAGGCATTGAAGCTTTCTTT.

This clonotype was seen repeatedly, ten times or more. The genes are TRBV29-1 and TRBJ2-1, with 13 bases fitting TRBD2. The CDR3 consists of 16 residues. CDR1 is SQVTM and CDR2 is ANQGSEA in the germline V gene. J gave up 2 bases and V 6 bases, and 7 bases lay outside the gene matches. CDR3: CSVQGLAGVPYNEQFF. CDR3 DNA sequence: TGCAGCGTCCAAGGACTAGCGGGAGTTCCCTACAATGAGCAGTTCTTC.

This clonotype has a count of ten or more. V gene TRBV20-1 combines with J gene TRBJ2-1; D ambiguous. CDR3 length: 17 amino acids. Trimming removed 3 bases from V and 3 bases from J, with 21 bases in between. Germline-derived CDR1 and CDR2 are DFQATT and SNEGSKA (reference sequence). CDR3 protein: CSARKSAVTYVYNEQFF. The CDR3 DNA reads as TGCAGTGCTAGGAAGTCGGCGGTAACCTACGTCTACAATGAGCAGTTCTTC.

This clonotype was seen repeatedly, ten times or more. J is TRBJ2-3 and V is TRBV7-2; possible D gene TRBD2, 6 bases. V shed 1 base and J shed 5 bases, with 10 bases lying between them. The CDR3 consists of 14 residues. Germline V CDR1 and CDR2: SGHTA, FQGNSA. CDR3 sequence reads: CASSLVGSGDTQYF. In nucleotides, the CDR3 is TGTGCCAGCAGCTTAGTGGGTAGCGGAGATACGCAGTATTTT.

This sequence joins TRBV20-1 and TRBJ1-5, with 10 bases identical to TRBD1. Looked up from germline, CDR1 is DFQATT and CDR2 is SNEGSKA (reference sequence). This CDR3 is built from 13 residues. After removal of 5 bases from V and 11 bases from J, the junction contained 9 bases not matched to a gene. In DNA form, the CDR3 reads TGCAGTGCTTACGACAGGGGGCTGGGGACCCAGCATTTT. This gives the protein CSAYDRGLGTQHF.

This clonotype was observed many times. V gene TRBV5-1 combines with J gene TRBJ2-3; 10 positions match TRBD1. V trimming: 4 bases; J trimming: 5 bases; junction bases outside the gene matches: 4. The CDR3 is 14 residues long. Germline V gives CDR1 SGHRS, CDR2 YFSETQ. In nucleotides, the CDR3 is TGCGCCAGCAGCGACGGACAGGGGGGAGATACGCAGTATTTT. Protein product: CASSDGQGGDTQYF.

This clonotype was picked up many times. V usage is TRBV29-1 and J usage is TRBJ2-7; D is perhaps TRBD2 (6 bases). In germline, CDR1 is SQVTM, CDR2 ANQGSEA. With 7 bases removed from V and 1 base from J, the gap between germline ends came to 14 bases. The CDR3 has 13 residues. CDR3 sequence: CSARGGGSYEQYF. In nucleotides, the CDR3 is TGCAGCGCCCGGGGAGGTGGGTCCTACGAGCAGTACTTC.

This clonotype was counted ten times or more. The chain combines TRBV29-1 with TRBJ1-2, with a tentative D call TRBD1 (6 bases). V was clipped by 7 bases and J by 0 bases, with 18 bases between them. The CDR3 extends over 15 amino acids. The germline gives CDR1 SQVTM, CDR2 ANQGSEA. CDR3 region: CSAPGGAEANYGYTF. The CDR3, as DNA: TGCAGCGCCCCTGGGGGGGCAGAAGCTAACTATGGCTACACCTTC.